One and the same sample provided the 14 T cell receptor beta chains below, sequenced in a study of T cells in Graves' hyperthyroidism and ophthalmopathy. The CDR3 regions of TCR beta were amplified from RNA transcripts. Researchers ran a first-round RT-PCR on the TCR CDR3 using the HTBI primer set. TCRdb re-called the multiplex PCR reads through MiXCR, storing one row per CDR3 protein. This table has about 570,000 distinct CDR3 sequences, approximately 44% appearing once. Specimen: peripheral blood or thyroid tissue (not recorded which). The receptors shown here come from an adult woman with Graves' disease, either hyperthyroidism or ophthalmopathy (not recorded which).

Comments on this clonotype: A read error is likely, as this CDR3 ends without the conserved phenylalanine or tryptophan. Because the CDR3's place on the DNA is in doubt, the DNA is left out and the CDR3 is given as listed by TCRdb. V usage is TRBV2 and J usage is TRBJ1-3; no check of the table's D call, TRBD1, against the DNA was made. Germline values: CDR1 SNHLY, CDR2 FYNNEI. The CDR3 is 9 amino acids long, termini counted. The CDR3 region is CASSEARES.

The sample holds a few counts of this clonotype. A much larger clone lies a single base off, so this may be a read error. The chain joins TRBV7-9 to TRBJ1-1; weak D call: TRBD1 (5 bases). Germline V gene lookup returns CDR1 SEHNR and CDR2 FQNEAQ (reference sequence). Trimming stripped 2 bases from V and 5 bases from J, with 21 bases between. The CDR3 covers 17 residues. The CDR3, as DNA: TGTGCCAGCAGCTTACGCTCCAGGCAGGGTGGACGGACTGAAGCTTTCTTT. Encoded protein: CASSLRSRQGGRTEAFF.

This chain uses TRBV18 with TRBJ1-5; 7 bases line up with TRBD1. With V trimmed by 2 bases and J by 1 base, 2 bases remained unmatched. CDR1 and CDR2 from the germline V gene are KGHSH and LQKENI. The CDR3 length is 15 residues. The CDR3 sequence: CASSPVTGSNQPQHF. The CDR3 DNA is TGTGCCAGCTCACCAGTGACAGGGAGCAATCAGCCCCAGCATTTT. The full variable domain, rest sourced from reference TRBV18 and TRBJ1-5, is NAGVMQNPRHLVRRRGQEARLRCSPMKGHSHVYWYRQLPEEGLKFMVYLQKENIIDESGMPKERFSAEFPKEGPSILRIQQVVRGDSAAYFCASSPVTGSNQPQHFGDGTRLSIL.

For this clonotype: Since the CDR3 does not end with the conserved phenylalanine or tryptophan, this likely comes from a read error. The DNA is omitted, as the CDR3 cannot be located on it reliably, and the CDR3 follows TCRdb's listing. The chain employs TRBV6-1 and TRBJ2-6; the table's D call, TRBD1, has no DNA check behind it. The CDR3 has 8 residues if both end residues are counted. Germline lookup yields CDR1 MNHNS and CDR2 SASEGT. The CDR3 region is CASRRDLA.

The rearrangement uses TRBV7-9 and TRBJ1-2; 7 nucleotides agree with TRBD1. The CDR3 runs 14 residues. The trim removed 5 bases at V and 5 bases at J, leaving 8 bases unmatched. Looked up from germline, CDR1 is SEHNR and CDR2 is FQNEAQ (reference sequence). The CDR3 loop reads CASSPPGGGYGYTF. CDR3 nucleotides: TGTGCCAGCAGCCCCCCAGGGGGGGGGTATGGCTACACCTTC.

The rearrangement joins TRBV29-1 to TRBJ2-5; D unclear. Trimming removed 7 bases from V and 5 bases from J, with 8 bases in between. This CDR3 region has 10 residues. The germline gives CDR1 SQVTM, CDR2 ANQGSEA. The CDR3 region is CSGKLETQYF. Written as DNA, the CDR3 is TGCAGCGGGAAATTGGAGACCCAGTACTTC.

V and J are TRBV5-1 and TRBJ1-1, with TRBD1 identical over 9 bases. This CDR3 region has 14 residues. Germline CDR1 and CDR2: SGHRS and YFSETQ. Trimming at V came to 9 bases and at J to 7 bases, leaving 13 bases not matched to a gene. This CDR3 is CAISRDRVDIEAFF. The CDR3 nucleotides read TGCGCCATCAGTCGGGACAGGGTAGACATTGAAGCTTTCTTT.

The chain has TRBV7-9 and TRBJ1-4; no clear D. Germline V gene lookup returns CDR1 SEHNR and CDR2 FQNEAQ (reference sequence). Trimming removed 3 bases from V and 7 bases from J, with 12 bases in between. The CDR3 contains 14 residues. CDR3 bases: TGTGCCAGCAGCTTGATAGAGAACACTGAAAAACTGTTTTTT. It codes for CASSLIENTEKLFF.

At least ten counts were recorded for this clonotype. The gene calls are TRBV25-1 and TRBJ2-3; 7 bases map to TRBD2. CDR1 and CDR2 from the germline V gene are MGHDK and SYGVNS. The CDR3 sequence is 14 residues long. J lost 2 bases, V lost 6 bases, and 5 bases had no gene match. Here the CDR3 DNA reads TGTGCCAGCAGAGGACTAGGGTCCACAGATACGCAGTATTTT. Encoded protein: CASRGLGSTDTQYF.

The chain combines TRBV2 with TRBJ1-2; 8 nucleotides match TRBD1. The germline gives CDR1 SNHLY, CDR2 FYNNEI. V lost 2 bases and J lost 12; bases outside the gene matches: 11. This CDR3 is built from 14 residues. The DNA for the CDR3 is TGTGCCAGCAGTGAAAACTCGGACAGGGATCTAAACACCTTC. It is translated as CASSENSDRDLNTF.

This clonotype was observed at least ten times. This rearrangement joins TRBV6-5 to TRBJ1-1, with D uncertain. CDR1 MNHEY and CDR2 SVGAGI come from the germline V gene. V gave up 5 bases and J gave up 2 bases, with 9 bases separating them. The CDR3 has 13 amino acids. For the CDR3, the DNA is TGTGCCAGCAGTAGGCAGAGAAACACTGAAGCTTTCTTT. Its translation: CASSRQRNTEAFF.

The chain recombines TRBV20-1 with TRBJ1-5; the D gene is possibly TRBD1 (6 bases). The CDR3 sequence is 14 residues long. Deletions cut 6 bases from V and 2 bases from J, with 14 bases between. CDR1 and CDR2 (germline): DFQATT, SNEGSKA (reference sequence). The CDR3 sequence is CSAHSEGGNQPQHF. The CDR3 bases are TGCAGTGCCCATTCGGAGGGGGGCAATCAGCCCCAGCATTTT.

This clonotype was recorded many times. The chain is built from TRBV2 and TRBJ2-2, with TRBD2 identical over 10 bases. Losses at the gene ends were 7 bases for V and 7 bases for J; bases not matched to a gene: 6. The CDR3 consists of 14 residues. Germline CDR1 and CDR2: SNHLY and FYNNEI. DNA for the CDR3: TGTGCCAGCACTAAGCGGGAGGGAGGCGGGGAGCTGTTTTTT. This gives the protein CASTKREGGGELFF.

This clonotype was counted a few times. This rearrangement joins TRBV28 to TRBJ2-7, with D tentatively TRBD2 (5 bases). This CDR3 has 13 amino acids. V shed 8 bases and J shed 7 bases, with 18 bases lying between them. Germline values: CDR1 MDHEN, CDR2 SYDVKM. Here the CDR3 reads CASSRGTSREQYF. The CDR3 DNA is TGTGCCAGCTCCCGGGGTACATCCCGAGAGCAGTACTTC.